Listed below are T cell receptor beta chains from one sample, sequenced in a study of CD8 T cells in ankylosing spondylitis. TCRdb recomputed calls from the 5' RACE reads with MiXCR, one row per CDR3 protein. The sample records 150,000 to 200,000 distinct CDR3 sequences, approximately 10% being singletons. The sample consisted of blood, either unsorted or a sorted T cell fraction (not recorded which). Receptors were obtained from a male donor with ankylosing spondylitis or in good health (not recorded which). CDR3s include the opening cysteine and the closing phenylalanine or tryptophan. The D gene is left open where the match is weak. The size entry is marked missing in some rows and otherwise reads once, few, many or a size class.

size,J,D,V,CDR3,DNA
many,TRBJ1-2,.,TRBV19,CASTPPGHASYYTF,TGTGCCAGTACTCCTCCGGGACATGCTTCCTACTACACCTTC
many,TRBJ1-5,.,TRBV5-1,CASSLGTADQPQHF,TGCGCCAGCAGCTTGGGAACAGCTGATCAGCCCCAGCATTTT
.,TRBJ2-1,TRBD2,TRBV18,CASSPIAGGNNEQFF,TGTGCCAGCTCTCCAATAGCGGGGGGGAACAATGAGCAGTTCTTC
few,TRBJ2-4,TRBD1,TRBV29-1,CSVEDRGRLAKNIQYF,TGCAGCGTTGAAGACAGGGGGCGTTTGGCCAAAAACATTCAGTACTTC
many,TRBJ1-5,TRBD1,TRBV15,CATSRAGQGQPQHF,TGTGCCACCAGCAGGGCGGGACAGGGGCAGCCCCAGCATTTT
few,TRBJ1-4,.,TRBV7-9,CASSLGEFNEKLFF,TGTGCCAGCAGCTTAGGGGAGTTTAACGAAAAACTGTTTTTT
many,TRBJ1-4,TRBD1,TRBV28,CASSQQGGHEKLFF,TGTGCCAGCAGCCAACAGGGGGGACATGAAAAACTGTTTTTT
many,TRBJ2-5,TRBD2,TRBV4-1,CASSLSGRSQETQYF,TGCGCCAGCAGTCTTAGCGGGAGGAGCCAAGAGACCCAGTACTTC
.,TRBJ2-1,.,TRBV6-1,CASSSAWRGAARNEQFF,TGTGCCAGCAGCTCTGCTTGGCGGGGCGCGGCTCGCAATGAGCAGTTCTTC
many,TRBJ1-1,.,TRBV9,CASSVVEQNTEAFF,TGTGCCAGCAGCGTAGTGGAACAGAACACTGAAGCTTTCTTT
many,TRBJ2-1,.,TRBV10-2,CASKAANEQFF,TGCGCCAGCAAAGCCGCCAATGAGCAGTTCTTC
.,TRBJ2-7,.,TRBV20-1,CSAQRGGYEQYF,TGCAGTGCTCAAAGGGGGGGGTACGAGCAGTACTTC
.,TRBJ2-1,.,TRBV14,CASSKKAVGNEQFF,TGTGCCAGCAGCAAAAAGGCCGTGGGGAATGAGCAGTTCTTC
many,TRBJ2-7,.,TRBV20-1,CSAAAGTLLEEQYF,TGCAGTGCAGCCGCCGGGACGCTCTTGGAGGAGCAGTACTTC